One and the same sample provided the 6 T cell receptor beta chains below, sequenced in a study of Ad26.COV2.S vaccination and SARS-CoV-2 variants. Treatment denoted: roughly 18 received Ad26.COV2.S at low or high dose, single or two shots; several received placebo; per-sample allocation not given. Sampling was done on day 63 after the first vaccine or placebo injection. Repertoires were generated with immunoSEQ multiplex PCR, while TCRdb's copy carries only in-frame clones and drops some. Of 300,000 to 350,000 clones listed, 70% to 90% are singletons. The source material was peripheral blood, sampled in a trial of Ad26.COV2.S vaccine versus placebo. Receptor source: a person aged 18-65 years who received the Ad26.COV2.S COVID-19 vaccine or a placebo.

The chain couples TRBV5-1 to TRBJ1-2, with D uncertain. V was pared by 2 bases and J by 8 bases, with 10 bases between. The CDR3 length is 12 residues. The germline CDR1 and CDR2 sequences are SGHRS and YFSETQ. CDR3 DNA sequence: TGCGCCAGCAGCTTTCTCGATGGAGGCTACACCTTC. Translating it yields CASSFLDGGYTF.

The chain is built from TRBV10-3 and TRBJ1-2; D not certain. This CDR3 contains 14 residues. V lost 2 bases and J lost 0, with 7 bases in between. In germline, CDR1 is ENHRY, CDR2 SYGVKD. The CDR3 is CAISEAHSNYGYTF. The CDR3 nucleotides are TGTGCCATCAGTGAGGCGCACTCTAACTATGGCTACACCTTC.

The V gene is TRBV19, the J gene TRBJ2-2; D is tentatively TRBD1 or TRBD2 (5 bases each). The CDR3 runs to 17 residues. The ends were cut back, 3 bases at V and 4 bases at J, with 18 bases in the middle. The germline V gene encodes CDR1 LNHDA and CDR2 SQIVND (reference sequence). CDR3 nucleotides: TGTGCCAGTAGTATTTACGACAGCCCACGGGGCACCGGGGAGCTGTTTTTT. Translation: CASSIYDSPRGTGELFF.

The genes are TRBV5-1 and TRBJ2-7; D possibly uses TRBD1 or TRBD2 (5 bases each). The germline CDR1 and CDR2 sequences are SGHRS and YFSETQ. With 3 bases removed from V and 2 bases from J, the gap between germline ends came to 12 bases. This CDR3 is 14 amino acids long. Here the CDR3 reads CASSSGTDTYEQYF. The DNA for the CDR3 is TGCGCCAGCAGCTCGGGGACGGACACCTACGAGCAGTACTTC.

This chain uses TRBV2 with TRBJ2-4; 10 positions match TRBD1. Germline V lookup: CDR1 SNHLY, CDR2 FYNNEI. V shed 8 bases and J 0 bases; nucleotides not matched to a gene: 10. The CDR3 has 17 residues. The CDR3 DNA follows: TGTGCCAGCGGCCGGGACAGGGGCTCCTTAGCCAAAAACATTCAGTACTTC. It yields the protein CASGRDRGSLAKNIQYF.

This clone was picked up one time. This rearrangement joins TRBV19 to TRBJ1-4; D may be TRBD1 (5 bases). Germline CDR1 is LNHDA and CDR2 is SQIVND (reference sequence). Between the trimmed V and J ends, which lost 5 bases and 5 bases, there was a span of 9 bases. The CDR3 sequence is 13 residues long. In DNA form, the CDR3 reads TGTGCCAGTAGTTGGGGCCGAAATGAAAAACTGTTTTTT. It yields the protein CASSWGRNEKLFF. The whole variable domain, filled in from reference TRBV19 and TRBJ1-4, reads DGGITQSPKYLFRKEGQNVTLSCEQNLNHDAMYWYRQDPGQGLRLIYYSQIVNDFQKGDIAEGYSVSREKKESFPLTVTSAQKNPTAFYLCASSWGRNEKLFFGSGTQLSVL.